This entry features one TCR beta chain sequence. Its antigen is not identified. The entry originates in a study of immune cell composition in non-small cell lung cancer. Study findings and constraints: Tumour TCR-beta clonality was not significantly tied to smoking pack-years.

The table came from immunoSEQ multiplex PCR; TCRdb's copy has only in-frame clones and leaves some out. The sample lists 3,000 to 4,000 clones; 70% to 85% were seen once. The specimen sequenced was lung tumor tissue. The source of this sequence is a human donor with non-small cell lung cancer.

This CDR3 reads CASSSWTGRTEAFF. The CDR3, as DNA: TGTGCCAGCAGCTCTTGGACAGGGCGAACTGAAGCTTTCTTT. The gene calls are TRBV7-9 and TRBJ1-1, with 8 bases fitting TRBD1. The V gene's germline CDR1 is SEHNR and CDR2 FQNEAQ (reference sequence). This CDR3 has 14 amino acids. V lost 4 bases to trimming and J lost 5 bases; unmatched junction nucleotides: 6.